The 15 T cell receptor beta chains below were found in one sample sequenced in a study of T-cell reconstitution after alpha-beta-depleted transplantation in children. Using unique molecular identifiers, the investigators prepared the TCRbeta library. MiXCR, applied by TCRdb to the PCR reads, yields one record per CDR3 protein. Of around 500,000 distinct CDR3 sequences listed, approximately 12% are singletons. The material was PBMCs from the stem cell graft donor, obtained from the stem cell graft. All receptors derive from a human donor who donated a stem cell graft to a child with combined immunodeficiency.

This chain joins TRBV18 and TRBJ2-4; D gene unclear. The V gene's germline CDR1 is KGHSH and CDR2 LQKENI. This CDR3 spans 14 amino acids. Trimming shortened V by 4 bases and J by 12 bases, and 19 bases separated the two germline ends. The CDR3 region is CASSQRDGKTAQYF. Here the CDR3 DNA reads TGTGCCAGCTCACAACGCGACGGTAAAACAGCTCAGTACTTC.

This clonotype was seen only a few times. CDR3 bases: TGTGCCAGCAGTTTATGGGGGCGAGGGACTGAAGCTTTCTTT. The encoded protein is CASSLWGRGTEAFF. V gene TRBV27 combines with J gene TRBJ1-1; D might be TRBD1 (6 bases). CDR3 length: 14 amino acids. V was shortened by 1 base and J by 5 bases, with 11 bases between the two germline ends. The germline CDR1 and CDR2 sequences are MNHEY and SMNVEV (reference sequence).

This clonotype showed up many times. This chain uses TRBV7-9 with TRBJ2-7; D is unresolved. CDR1 SEHNR and CDR2 FQNEAQ come from the germline V gene (reference sequence). V was pared by 5 bases and J by 4 bases, with 9 bases between. This CDR3 contains 12 residues. In nucleotides, the CDR3 is TGTGCCAGCAGCCGAGAGAATTACGAGCAGTACTTC. Translated, it gives CASSRENYEQYF.

This clonotype came up a few times. V is TRBV29-1 and J is TRBJ2-1, with D unclear. V was trimmed by 3 bases and J by 5 bases, leaving 11 bases between them. The CDR3 sequence is 13 residues long. The V gene's germline CDR1 is SQVTM and CDR2 ANQGSEA. This chain's CDR3 is CSVDVTDHNEQFF. The CDR3 nucleotides are TGCAGCGTTGATGTCACAGACCACAATGAGCAGTTCTTC.

This clonotype was seen a handful of times. The chain joins TRBV20-1 to TRBJ2-1; weak D call: TRBD2 (6 bases). V lost 5 bases to trimming and J lost 7 bases, with 12 bases between them. This CDR3 is built from 12 residues. Germline V CDR1 and CDR2: DFQATT, SNEGSKA (reference sequence). The CDR3 loop reads CSAAGRGNEQFF. The CDR3, as DNA: TGCAGTGCTGCGGGGCGTGGGAATGAGCAGTTCTTC.

This clonotype was seen more than once but under ten times. The chain is built from TRBV9 and TRBJ1-4, with D possibly matching TRBD1 (6 bases). The CDR3 has 20 amino acids. The V gene's germline CDR1 is SGDLS and CDR2 YYNGEE. V shed 2 bases and J shed 2 bases, with 25 bases lying between them. The CDR3 sequence: CASSVDPGHTQRATNEKLFF. Written as DNA, the CDR3 is TGTGCCAGCAGCGTCGATCCGGGACACACGCAAAGGGCGACTAATGAAAAACTGTTTTTT.

Ten or more counts support this clonotype. The chain uses TRBV12-3 or TRBV12-4 and TRBJ2-2, with TRBD2 identical over 10 bases. This CDR3 contains 22 residues. V was pared by 1 base and J by 1 base, with 18 bases of the junction left unmatched. The CDR3 loop reads CASSLVGLPRLAGVENTGELFF. CDR3 sequence (DNA): TGTGCCAGCAGTTTAGTCGGTCTACCTCGTCTAGCGGGAGTCGAGAACACCGGGGAGCTGTTTTTT.

This clonotype was recorded many times. This sequence joins TRBV6-1 and TRBJ2-7, with TRBD1 as a possible D gene (6 bases). Trimming stripped 6 bases from V and 0 bases from J, with 15 bases between. From germline, CDR1 is MNHNS and CDR2 SASEGT. CDR3 length equals 15 residues. For the CDR3, the DNA is TGTGCCAGCAGCCCCCCGACAGGTAGCTCCTACGAGCAGTACTTC. Translated, it gives CASSPPTGSSYEQYF.

There are a few counts of this clonotype. The rearrangement links TRBV5-1 to TRBJ2-2; D perhaps matches TRBD2 (6 bases). Per germline, CDR1 SGHRS and CDR2 YFSETQ. The CDR3 runs 16 residues. V lost 3 bases and J 0 bases, leaving 12 bases between the germline ends. CDR3 in amino acids: CASSSRLEANTGELFF. The CDR3 bases are TGCGCCAGCAGCTCCCGACTAGAAGCGAACACCGGGGAGCTGTTTTTT.

The chain carries TRBV25-1 and TRBJ2-3, with TRBD2 matching 8 bases. The germline V gene encodes CDR1 MGHDK and CDR2 SYGVNS. Germline trimming cut 1 base from V and 4 bases from J; bases unmatched to any gene: 16. The CDR3 runs to 19 residues. This CDR3 reads CASSEWRQAGGPSSDTQYF. DNA for the CDR3: TGTGCCAGCAGTGAATGGAGGCAGGCGGGAGGTCCATCCTCAGATACGCAGTATTTT.

Only a few counts were recorded for this clonotype. In DNA form, the CDR3 reads TGTGCCACCAGCGACCCTACTCGCCCGAGCTACGAGCAGTACTTC. It translates to CATSDPTRPSYEQYF. V is TRBV24-1 and J is TRBJ2-7; no definite D call. CDR1 is KGHDR and CDR2 is SFDVKD in the germline V gene. The CDR3 has 15 residues. Trimming stripped 7 bases from V and 3 bases from J, with 18 bases between.

The V and J genes are TRBV29-1 and TRBJ2-1; 10 nucleotides match TRBD2. Germline V gene lookup returns CDR1 SQVTM and CDR2 ANQGSEA. Losses at the gene ends were 4 bases for V and 0 bases for J; bases not matched to a gene: 3. This CDR3 is built from 15 residues. CDR3 nucleotide sequence: TGCAGCGTTGGGGGACTAGCGAGCTCCTACAATGAGCAGTTCTTC. This gives the protein CSVGGLASSYNEQFF.

The chain has TRBV12-3 or TRBV12-4 and TRBJ2-3, with D possibly TRBD1 on 6 matching bases. V lost 9 bases and J lost 4, with 17 bases in between. The CDR3 contains 14 residues. As DNA, the CDR3 is TGTGCCAGTGGGAACTTTGAGGGGGCAGATACGCAGTATTTT. Amino acids: CASGNFEGADTQYF.

The chain has TRBV20-1 and TRBJ2-7; 11 positions agree with TRBD2. V shed 2 bases, J shed 5 bases, and the junction held 11 bases outside the gene matches. The CDR3 consists of 16 residues. Looked up from germline, CDR1 is DFQATT and CDR2 is SNEGSKA (reference sequence). Written as DNA, the CDR3 is TGCAGTGCTAGACAGATACTAGCGGGAGTAAACCACGAGCAGTACTTC. It codes for CSARQILAGVNHEQYF.

This clonotype was counted only a few times. The gene calls are TRBV7-4 and TRBJ2-1; D is perhaps TRBD2 (7 bases). CDR1 and CDR2 (germline): SGHVT, SQSDAQ. The CDR3 length is 16 residues. Trimming took off 1 base at V and 8 bases at J, with 18 bases between the two ends. The CDR3 DNA reads TGTGCCAGCAGCTTAGGGGGGCGGGGGAGAGTAGATGAGCAGTTCTTC. Its translation: CASSLGGRGRVDEQFF.